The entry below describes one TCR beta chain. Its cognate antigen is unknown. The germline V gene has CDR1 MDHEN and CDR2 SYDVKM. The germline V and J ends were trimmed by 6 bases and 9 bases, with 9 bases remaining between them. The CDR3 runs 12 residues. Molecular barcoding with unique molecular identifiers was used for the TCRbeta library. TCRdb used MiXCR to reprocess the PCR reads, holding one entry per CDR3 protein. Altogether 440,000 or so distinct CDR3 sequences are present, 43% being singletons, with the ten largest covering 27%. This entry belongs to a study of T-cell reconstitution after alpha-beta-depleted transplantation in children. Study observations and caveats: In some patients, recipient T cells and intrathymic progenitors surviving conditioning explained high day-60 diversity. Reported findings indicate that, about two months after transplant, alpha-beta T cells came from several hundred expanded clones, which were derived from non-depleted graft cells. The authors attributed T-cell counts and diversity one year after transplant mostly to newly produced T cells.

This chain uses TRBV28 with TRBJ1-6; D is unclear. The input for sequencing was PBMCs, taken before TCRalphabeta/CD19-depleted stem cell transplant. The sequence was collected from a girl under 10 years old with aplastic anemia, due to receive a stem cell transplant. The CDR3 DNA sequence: TGTGCCAGCAGCATACCTGGTTCACCCCTCCACTTT. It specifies CASSIPGSPLHF.